These T cell receptor beta chains were read from a single sample in a study of CD8 T cells in Susac syndrome. Each CDR3 protein is one row after TCRdb ran MiXCR on the immunoSEQ multiplex PCR reads. The table includes around 190,000 distinct CDR3 sequences, approximately 94% detected once. Sequenced sample: CD4+ T cells from PBMCs. The receptors derive from a human donor with Susac syndrome. CDR3s include the opening cysteine and the closing phenylalanine or tryptophan. A D gene is named only where the DNA matches it firmly. The size entry is marked missing in some rows and otherwise reads once, few, many or a size class.

abundance: -; d_gene: TRBD2; v_gene: TRBV5-1; len: 14; j_gene: TRBJ2-7; CDR3nt: TGCGCCAGCAGCTCCTCTAGCGGGGGTTACGAGCAGTACTTC; CDR3aa: CASSSSSGGYEQYF
abundance: -; d_gene: TRBD2; v_gene: TRBV20-1; len: 18; j_gene: TRBJ2-5; CDR3nt: TGCAGTGCTAGAGAGTGGGTAGCGGGGGGCCCTGGGGAAGAGACCCAGTACTTC; CDR3aa: CSAREWVAGGPGEETQYF
abundance: -; d_gene: -; v_gene: TRBV20-1; len: 14; j_gene: TRBJ2-5; CDR3nt: TGCAGTGCTAGAAGGGGACCGACCCAAGAGACCCAGTACTTC; CDR3aa: CSARRGPTQETQYF
abundance: -; d_gene: -; v_gene: TRBV18; len: 13; j_gene: TRBJ1-5; CDR3nt: TGTGCCAGCACAGTATGGGGGGAACAGCCCCAGCATTTT; CDR3aa: CASTVWGEQPQHF
abundance: -; d_gene: TRBD2; v_gene: TRBV7-3; len: 17; j_gene: TRBJ2-3; CDR3nt: TGTGCCAGCAGCCCACGCCCGTCCGGGGGGGCAGCAGATACGCAGTATTTT; CDR3aa: CASSPRPSGGAADTQYF
abundance: -; d_gene: -; v_gene: TRBV18; len: 12; j_gene: TRBJ2-3; CDR3nt: TGTGCCAGCTCACGTGTAGGAGATACGCAGTATTTT; CDR3aa: CASSRVGDTQYF
abundance: -; d_gene: -; v_gene: TRBV9; len: 15; j_gene: TRBJ2-7; CDR3nt: TGTGCCAGCAGCGTAGGAACGGACAACACCTACGAGCAGTACTTC; CDR3aa: CASSVGTDNTYEQYF
abundance: -; d_gene: TRBD1; v_gene: TRBV5-4; len: 15; j_gene: TRBJ2-7; CDR3nt: TGTGCCAGCAGCTTGGAGGGGGCAGGGTCCTACGAGCAGTACTTC; CDR3aa: CASSLEGAGSYEQYF
abundance: -; d_gene: -; v_gene: TRBV18; len: 14; j_gene: TRBJ2-3; CDR3nt: TGTGCCAGCTCACTTCGGGGGGCCCCAGATACGCAGTATTTT; CDR3aa: CASSLRGAPDTQYF
abundance: -; d_gene: -; v_gene: TRBV29-1; len: 12; j_gene: TRBJ1-1; CDR3nt: TGCAGCGTTGATTGGGGGGCCGCTGAAGCTTTCTTT; CDR3aa: CSVDWGAAEAFF
abundance: -; d_gene: TRBD1; v_gene: TRBV29-1; len: 15; j_gene: TRBJ1-4; CDR3nt: TGCAGCGTTCAATTGACAGGGGCCACTAATGAAAAACTGTTTTTT; CDR3aa: CSVQLTGATNEKLFF
abundance: -; d_gene: -; v_gene: TRBV4-3; len: 16; j_gene: TRBJ2-5; CDR3nt: TGCGCCAGCAGCCAAGATTTCGCATCGTACCAAGAGACCCAGTACTTC; CDR3aa: CASSQDFASYQETQYF
abundance: once; d_gene: TRBD1; v_gene: TRBV20-1; len: 14; j_gene: TRBJ2-5; CDR3nt: TGCAGTGCTAGAGATTCGACAGGGGAAGAGACCCAGTACTTC; CDR3aa: CSARDSTGEETQYF
abundance: -; d_gene: -; v_gene: TRBV9; len: 15; j_gene: TRBJ2-7; CDR3nt: TGTGCCAGCAGCCTCTCACTGGACACCGGCTACGAGCAGTACTTC; CDR3aa: CASSLSLDTGYEQYF
abundance: -; d_gene: TRBD1; v_gene: TRBV4-1; len: 15; j_gene: TRBJ1-1; CDR3nt: TGCGCCAGCCGAGGACAGGGGGCAATTCGAACTGAAGCTTTCTTT; CDR3aa: CASRGQGAIRTEAFF
abundance: -; d_gene: -; v_gene: TRBV10-3; len: 13; j_gene: TRBJ1-2; CDR3nt: TGTGCCATCAGTGATTATTTCGACGGCGGCTACACCTTC; CDR3aa: CAISDYFDGGYTF
abundance: -; d_gene: TRBD1; v_gene: TRBV12-3/TRBV12-4; len: 15; j_gene: TRBJ1-1; CDR3nt: TGTGCCAGCAGTTTAGAGGACAGGGCGAACACTGAAGCTTTCTTT; CDR3aa: CASSLEDRANTEAFF
abundance: -; d_gene: -; v_gene: TRBV29-1; len: 17; j_gene: TRBJ1-4; CDR3nt: TGCAGCGTTGAGCCCCCAGGTACGGGTGCAACTAATGAAAAACTGTTTTTT; CDR3aa: CSVEPPGTGATNEKLFF
abundance: -; d_gene: -; v_gene: TRBV3-1; len: 12; j_gene: TRBJ2-5; CDR3nt: TGTGCCAGCAGCCTATCGAGAAGGACCCAGTACTTC; CDR3aa: CASSLSRRTQYF
abundance: -; d_gene: -; v_gene: TRBV23-1; len: 15; j_gene: TRBJ1-3; CDR3nt: TGCGCCAGCAGTCAAGGATGGGTCTCTGGAAACACCATATATTTT; CDR3aa: CASSQGWVSGNTIYF
abundance: -; d_gene: -; v_gene: TRBV30; len: 12; j_gene: TRBJ2-3; CDR3nt: TGTGCCGGGACCCTTCTATGGGATACGCAGTATTTT; CDR3aa: CAGTLLWDTQYF
abundance: -; d_gene: TRBD2; v_gene: TRBV20-1; len: 13; j_gene: TRBJ2-5; CDR3nt: TGCAGTGCTGCGGGACTAGATCACGAGACCCAGTACTTC; CDR3aa: CSAAGLDHETQYF
abundance: -; d_gene: -; v_gene: TRBV15; len: 14; j_gene: TRBJ2-7; CDR3nt: TGTGCCACCAGCAGAGATCCCGGCGGGTACGAGCAGTACTTC; CDR3aa: CATSRDPGGYEQYF
abundance: -; d_gene: TRBD1; v_gene: TRBV9; len: 16; j_gene: TRBJ1-6; CDR3nt: TGTGCCAGCAGCCCCCGGCCTGGGACAGATTACTCACCCCTCCACTTT; CDR3aa: CASSPRPGTDYSPLHF
abundance: -; d_gene: -; v_gene: TRBV18; len: 15; j_gene: TRBJ2-7; CDR3nt: TGTGCCAGCTCACCTCTGAGACAGGTAGTATCCGAGCAGTACTTC; CDR3aa: CASSPLRQVVSEQYF
abundance: -; d_gene: TRBD1; v_gene: TRBV14; len: 14; j_gene: TRBJ2-7; CDR3nt: TGTGCCAGCAGCCAAAACCGGGACAGCTACGAGCAGTACTTC; CDR3aa: CASSQNRDSYEQYF
abundance: -; d_gene: -; v_gene: TRBV20-1; len: 15; j_gene: TRBJ2-2; CDR3nt: TGCAGTGCTGCCCGGACGGATCCGAACACCGGGGAGCTGTTTTTT; CDR3aa: CSAARTDPNTGELFF
abundance: -; d_gene: -; v_gene: TRBV20-1; len: 13; j_gene: TRBJ1-2; CDR3nt: TGCAGTGCTAGAGCAGGGGCGACCTATGGCTACACCTTC; CDR3aa: CSARAGATYGYTF
abundance: -; d_gene: -; v_gene: TRBV24-1; len: 13; j_gene: TRBJ2-3; CDR3nt: TGTGCCACAGAAGGGGGTGGAGCAGATACGCAGTATTTT; CDR3aa: CATEGGGADTQYF